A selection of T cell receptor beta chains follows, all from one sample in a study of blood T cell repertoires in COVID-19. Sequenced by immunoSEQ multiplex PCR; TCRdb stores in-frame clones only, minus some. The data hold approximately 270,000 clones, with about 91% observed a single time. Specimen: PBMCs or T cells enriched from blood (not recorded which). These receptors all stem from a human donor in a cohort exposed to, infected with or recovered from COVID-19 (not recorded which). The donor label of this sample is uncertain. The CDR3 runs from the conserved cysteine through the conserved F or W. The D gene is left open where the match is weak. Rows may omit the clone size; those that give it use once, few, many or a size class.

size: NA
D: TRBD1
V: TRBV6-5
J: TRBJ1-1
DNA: TGTGCCAGCAGTCCTCGGACAGGGAAGGGCACTGAAGCTTTCTTT
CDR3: CASSPRTGKGTEAFF

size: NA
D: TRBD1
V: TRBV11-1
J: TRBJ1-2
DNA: TGTGCCAGCAGCTCCGGGACAGGGAAGATGGTGGGCTACACCTTC
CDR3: CASSSGTGKMVGYTF

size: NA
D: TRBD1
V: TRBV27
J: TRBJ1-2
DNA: TGTGCCAGCAGTTTCGGGGACAGAACTAACTATGGCTACACCTTC
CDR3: CASSFGDRTNYGYTF

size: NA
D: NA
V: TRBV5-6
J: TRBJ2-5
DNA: TGTGCCAGCAGCTTGGCGAGACAGGGGCGGGGGGAGACCCAGTACTTC
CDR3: CASSLARQGRGETQYF

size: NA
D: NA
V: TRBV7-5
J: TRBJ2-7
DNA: TGTGCCAGAAGCTTAATCCATTACGAGCAGTACTTC
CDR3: CARSLIHYEQYF

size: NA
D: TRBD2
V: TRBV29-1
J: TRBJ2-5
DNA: TGCAGCGTCCACGGACTAGCGGGGGAGGAGACCCAGTACTTC
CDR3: CSVHGLAGEETQYF

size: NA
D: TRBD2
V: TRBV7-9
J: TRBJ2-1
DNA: TGTGCCAGCCAACTAGCGGGGAATAACAATGAGCAGTTCTTC
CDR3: CASQLAGNNNEQFF

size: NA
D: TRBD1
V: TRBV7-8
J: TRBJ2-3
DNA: TGTGCCAGCAGCTTAGAAGGGGGCCCCACAGATACGCAGTATTTT
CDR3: CASSLEGGPTDTQYF

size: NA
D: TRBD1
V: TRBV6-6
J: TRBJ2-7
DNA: TGTGCCAGCAGCCGAAGCCGCGAGACAGGGACACCCCACGAGCAGTACTTC
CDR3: CASSRSRETGTPHEQYF

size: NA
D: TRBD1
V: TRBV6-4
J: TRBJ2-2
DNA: TGTGCCAGCAGGACAGGGCCAGCCACCGGGGAGCTGTTTTTT
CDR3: CASRTGPATGELFF

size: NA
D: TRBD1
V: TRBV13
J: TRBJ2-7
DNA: TGTGCCAGCAGCTTAGGGGACAGGCTTAGCTCCTACGAGCAGTACTTC
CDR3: CASSLGDRLSSYEQYF

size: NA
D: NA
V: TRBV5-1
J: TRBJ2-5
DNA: TGCGCCAGCAGCTTGGCCGAATCGGGACTCTCCCAAGAGACCCAGTACTTC
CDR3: CASSLAESGLSQETQYF

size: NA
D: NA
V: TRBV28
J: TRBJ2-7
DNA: TGTGCCAGCAGGGCTAGCGCTTTCTCCTACGAGCAGTACTTC
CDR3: CASRASAFSYEQYF

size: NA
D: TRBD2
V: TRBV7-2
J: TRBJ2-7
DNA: TGTGCCAGCAGCCTCCCTAGCGGGGGGACATCCTACGAGCAGTACTTC
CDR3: CASSLPSGGTSYEQYF

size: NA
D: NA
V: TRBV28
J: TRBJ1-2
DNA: TGTGCCAGCAGATTGGGGGCAGTAGATGGCTACACCTTC
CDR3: CASRLGAVDGYTF

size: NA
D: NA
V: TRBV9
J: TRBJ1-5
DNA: TGTGCCAGCAGCGTAGCCGGGTCGGATCAGCCCCAGCATTTT
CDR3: CASSVAGSDQPQHF

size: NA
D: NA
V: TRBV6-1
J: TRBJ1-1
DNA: TGTGCCAGCAGTGAAGCTCAGGTTGAAGCTTTCTTT
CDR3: CASSEAQVEAFF

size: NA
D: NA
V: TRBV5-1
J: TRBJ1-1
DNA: TGCGCCAGCAGCTTGGTAGGAGGACTGAACACTGAAGCTTTCTTT
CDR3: CASSLVGGLNTEAFF

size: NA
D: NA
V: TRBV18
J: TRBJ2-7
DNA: TGTGCCAGCTCACCCGCCGGCTACGAGCAGTACTTC
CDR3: CASSPAGYEQYF

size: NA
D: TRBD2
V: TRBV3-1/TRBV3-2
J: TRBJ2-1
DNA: TGTGCCAGCAGCCAAGATACCGGGACTAGCGGGGGAATCGTTGAGCAGTTCTTC
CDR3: CASSQDTGTSGGIVEQFF

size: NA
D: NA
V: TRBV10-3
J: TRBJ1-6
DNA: TGTGCCATCAGTGGGGGCAGCTTTCCCCTCCACTTT
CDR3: CAISGGSFPLHF

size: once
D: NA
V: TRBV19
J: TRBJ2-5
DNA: TGTGCCAGTAGTATAGGGGGGCAGATCCAAGAGACCCAGTACTTC
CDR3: CASSIGGQIQETQYF

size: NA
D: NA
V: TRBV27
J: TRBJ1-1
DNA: TGTGCCAGCAGCCCGGGTCGAAGTGGAGCTTTCTTT
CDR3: CASSPGRSGAFF

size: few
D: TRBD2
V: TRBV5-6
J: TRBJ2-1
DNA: TGTGCCAGCAGCTTCGAGCGGGGGGGCGGTGAGCAGTTCTTC
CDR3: CASSFERGGGEQFF

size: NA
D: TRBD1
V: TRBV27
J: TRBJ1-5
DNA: TGTGCCAGCAGTCAAACGGACAGGAGTAATCAGCCCCAGCATTTT
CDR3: CASSQTDRSNQPQHF

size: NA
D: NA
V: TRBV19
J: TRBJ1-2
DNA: TGTGCCAGTAGCAAATCGGACAGCAACTATGGCTACACCTTC
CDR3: CASSKSDSNYGYTF

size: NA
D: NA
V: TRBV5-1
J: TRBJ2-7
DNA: TGCGCCAGCAGCTTGGGCTCGACAAGCATTCGCGAGCAGTACTTC
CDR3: CASSLGSTSIREQYF

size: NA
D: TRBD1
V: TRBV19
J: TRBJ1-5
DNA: TGTGCCAGTAGCCTTGACAGGGGGCGTCGGATGGGACAGCCCCAGCATTTT
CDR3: CASSLDRGRRMGQPQHF

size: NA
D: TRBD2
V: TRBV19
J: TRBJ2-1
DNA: TGTGCCAGTAGTATAGGAGGGACTAGCGGGGGGGGTATGGATGAGCAGTTCTTC
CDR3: CASSIGGTSGGGMDEQFF

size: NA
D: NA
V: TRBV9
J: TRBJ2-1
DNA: TGTGCCAGCAGCGTACTCAGCTCCTACAATGAGCAGTTCTTC
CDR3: CASSVLSSYNEQFF